Listed below are T cell receptor beta chains from one sample, sequenced in a study of OX40 agonist ivuxolimab in advanced cancers. The table came from immunoSEQ multiplex PCR; TCRdb's copy has only in-frame clones and leaves some out. This table has 55,000 to 70,000 clones, around 88% appearing once. The sequencing used CD4+ or CD8+ T cells sorted from blood, collected in a trial of the OX40 agonist ivuxolimab. These receptor sequences come from an adult with an advanced solid tumor such as melanoma, head and neck, liver or kidney cancer. The CDR3 runs from the conserved cysteine through the conserved F or W. Fields, in order: V gene, J gene, clone size, D gene, CDR3 DNA, CDR3 protein. A D gene is named only where the DNA matches it firmly. Clone size appears in some rows only: once, few, many, or a class for an expanded clone.

v_call: TRBV30
j_call: TRBJ1-1
clone_size: NA
d_call: NA
cdr3_nt: TGTGCCTGGAGTGTAAAAGCAGAGAAGAATGAAGCTTTCTTT
cdr3_aa: CAWSVKAEKNEAFF

v_call: TRBV28
j_call: TRBJ1-2
clone_size: NA
d_call: TRBD1
cdr3_nt: TGTGCCAGCAGTTTGGGACAGAACTATGGCTACACCTTC
cdr3_aa: CASSLGQNYGYTF

v_call: TRBV7-2
j_call: TRBJ2-2
clone_size: once
d_call: NA
cdr3_nt: TGTGCCAGCAGCTTAGAGGGCGGGCTGTTTTTT
cdr3_aa: CASSLEGGLFF

v_call: TRBV9
j_call: TRBJ2-3
clone_size: NA
d_call: TRBD2
cdr3_nt: TGTGCCAGCAGCGTAGTGCGGGGGGCCGGCACAGATACGCAGTATTTT
cdr3_aa: CASSVVRGAGTDTQYF

v_call: TRBV6-5
j_call: TRBJ2-1
clone_size: few
d_call: TRBD2
cdr3_nt: TGTGCCAGCAGTTTCGCCCTGGCGGGGGGGGTGGATGAGCAGTTCTTC
cdr3_aa: CASSFALAGGVDEQFF

v_call: TRBV5-1
j_call: TRBJ2-2
clone_size: NA
d_call: NA
cdr3_nt: TGCGCCAGCAGTAGATTAGAGGGGAACACCGGGGAGCTGTTTTTT
cdr3_aa: CASSRLEGNTGELFF

v_call: TRBV4-3
j_call: TRBJ2-5
clone_size: NA
d_call: NA
cdr3_nt: TGCGCCAGCAGCCAAGATATCCGGACACCCTCTAAAGAGACCCAGTACTTC
cdr3_aa: CASSQDIRTPSKETQYF

v_call: TRBV11-2
j_call: TRBJ2-1
clone_size: NA
d_call: TRBD1
cdr3_nt: TGTGCCAGCAGCCTCGACAGGGGAGCCTACAATGAGCAGTTCTTC
cdr3_aa: CASSLDRGAYNEQFF

v_call: TRBV28
j_call: TRBJ1-5
clone_size: NA
d_call: NA
cdr3_nt: TGTGCCACCTCCTCAGGAAAGCCCCAGCATTTT
cdr3_aa: CATSSGKPQHF

v_call: TRBV28
j_call: TRBJ1-5
clone_size: NA
d_call: NA
cdr3_nt: TGTGCCAGCAGTGTACGTATCGGCAATCAGCCCCAGCATTTT
cdr3_aa: CASSVRIGNQPQHF

v_call: TRBV15
j_call: TRBJ1-4
clone_size: NA
d_call: NA
cdr3_nt: TGTGCCACCAGCAGAGGAGGAAGAGAAAAACTGTTTTTT
cdr3_aa: CATSRGGREKLFF

v_call: TRBV19
j_call: TRBJ1-5
clone_size: NA
d_call: TRBD1
cdr3_nt: TGTGCCAGTAAACTGGGAGGGGGCGAAGTAACCGGCAATCAGCCCCAGCATTTT
cdr3_aa: CASKLGGGEVTGNQPQHF